Given below is one T cell receptor (beta chain) in context. TCRdb's copy holds only in-frame clones and misses some; the assay was immunoSEQ multiplex PCR. The table lists over 300,000 clones, approximately 89% of them singletons. The data originate from a study of blood T cell repertoires in COVID-19. Study overall: Samples came from the United States, Italy and Spain, spanning acute and convalescent COVID-19. In each case, the material was cDNA or gDNA derived from T cells, B-cell-depleted T cells, or PBMCs.

Two negative PCRs, clearance, or symptom resolution were required of recovered Cohort 3 donors. Germline assignment: CDR1 LNHDA and CDR2 SQIVND (reference sequence). The CDR3 runs to 13 residues. V was pared by 5 bases and J by 3 bases, with 10 bases between. The sequence was collected from a woman in her thirties or forties who had recovered from COVID-19. This rearrangement joins TRBV19 to TRBJ1-2, with unresolved D. Sequenced material: PBMCs or T cells enriched from blood (not recorded which). CDR3 amino acids: CASSARGYYGYTF. CDR3 coding DNA: TGTGCCAGTAGTGCAAGAGGGTACTATGGCTACACCTTC.